This T cell receptor beta chain was identified in a study of shared clonotypes between healthy human individuals. Remarks on this clone: Its antigen is not known.

Generated by immunoSEQ multiplex PCR, the TCRdb table keeps only in-frame clones and is missing some. Among around 2.1 million clones listed, roughly 91% were seen once. This CDR3 is 15 amino acids long. V trimming: 6 bases; J trimming: 5 bases; junction bases outside the gene matches: 6. Germline V lookup: CDR1 WSHSY, CDR2 SAAADI. Cells designated naive CD8 were CD45RO-negative and were positively selected for CCR7, with terminally differentiated effector memory CD45RA+ cells excluded. General study findings and limits: Generation probabilities of non-shared clonotypes were lower (relative to those shared by all four donors). Generally, naive subsets came out with larger estimated richness than memory subsets.

The TCR was taken from a man in his late teens or twenties in good health. Some clones in this sample may be carry-over from other donors' samples. The genes are TRBV10-2 and TRBJ2-1; 11 bases match TRBD2. Sequencing used naive CD8+ T cells from PBMCs. The CDR3 reads CASRLAGVFDNEQFF. In nucleotides, the CDR3 is TGCGCCAGCAGACTAGCGGGAGTTTTCGACAATGAGCAGTTCTTC.